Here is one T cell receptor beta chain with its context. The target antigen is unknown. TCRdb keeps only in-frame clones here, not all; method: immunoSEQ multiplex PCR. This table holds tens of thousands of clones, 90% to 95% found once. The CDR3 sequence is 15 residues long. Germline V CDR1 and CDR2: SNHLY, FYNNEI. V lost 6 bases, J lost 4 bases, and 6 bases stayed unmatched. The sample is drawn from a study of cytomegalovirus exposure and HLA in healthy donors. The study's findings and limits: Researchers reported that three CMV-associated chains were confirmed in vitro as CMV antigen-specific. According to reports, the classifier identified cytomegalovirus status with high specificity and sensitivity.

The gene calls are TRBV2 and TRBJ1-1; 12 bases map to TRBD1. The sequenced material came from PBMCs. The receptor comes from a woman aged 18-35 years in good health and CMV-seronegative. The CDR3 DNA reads TGTGCCAGCAGAGGGACAGGGGGCCTACTCACTGAAGCTTTCTTT. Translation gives CASRGTGGLLTEAFF.